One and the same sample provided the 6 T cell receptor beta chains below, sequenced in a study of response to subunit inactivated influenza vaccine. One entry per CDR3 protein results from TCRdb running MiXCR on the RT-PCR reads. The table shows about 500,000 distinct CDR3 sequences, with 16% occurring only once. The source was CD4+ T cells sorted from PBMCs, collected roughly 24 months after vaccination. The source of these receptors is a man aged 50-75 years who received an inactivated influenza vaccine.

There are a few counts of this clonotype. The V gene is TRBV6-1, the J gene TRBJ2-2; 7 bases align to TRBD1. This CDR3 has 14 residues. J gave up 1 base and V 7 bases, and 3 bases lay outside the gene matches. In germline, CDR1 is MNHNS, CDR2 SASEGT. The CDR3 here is CASKGTVNTGELFF. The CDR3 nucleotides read TGTGCCAGCAAGGGGACAGTGAACACCGGGGAGCTGTTTTTT.

The CDR3 region is CASSLQVKETQYF. The CDR3 coding sequence is TGTGCCAGCAGCTTACAGGTTAAAGAGACCCAGTACTTC. The chain couples TRBV7-3 to TRBJ2-5; D remains unclear. The CDR3 is 13 amino acids. Germline CDR1 SGHTA, CDR2 FQGTGA. The V end was cut by 2 bases, the J end by 3 bases, with 7 bases between.

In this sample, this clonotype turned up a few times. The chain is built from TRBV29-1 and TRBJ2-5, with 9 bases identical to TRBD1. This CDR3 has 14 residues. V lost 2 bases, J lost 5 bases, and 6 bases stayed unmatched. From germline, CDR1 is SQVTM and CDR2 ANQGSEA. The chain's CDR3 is CSVERTGATETQYF. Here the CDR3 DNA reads TGCAGCGTTGAAAGGACAGGGGCGACGGAGACCCAGTACTTC.

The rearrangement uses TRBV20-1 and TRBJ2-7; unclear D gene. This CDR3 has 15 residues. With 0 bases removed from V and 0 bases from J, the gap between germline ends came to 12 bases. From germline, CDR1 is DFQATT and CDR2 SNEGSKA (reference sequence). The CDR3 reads CSARDVSRNSYEQYF. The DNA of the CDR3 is TGCAGTGCTAGAGATGTGAGCAGGAACTCCTACGAGCAGTACTTC.

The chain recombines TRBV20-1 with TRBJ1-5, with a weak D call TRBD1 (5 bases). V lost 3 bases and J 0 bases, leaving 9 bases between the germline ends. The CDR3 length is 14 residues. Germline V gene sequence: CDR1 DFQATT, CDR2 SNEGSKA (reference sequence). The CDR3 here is CSARGGNSNQPQHF. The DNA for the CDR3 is TGCAGTGCTAGGGGGGGGAATAGCAATCAGCCCCAGCATTTT.

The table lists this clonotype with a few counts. For the CDR3, the DNA is TGTGCCAGCAGTTTCTTACAGGGGCCCCGGGAGACCCAGTACTTC. It specifies CASSFLQGPRETQYF. The J gene is TRBJ2-5, the V gene TRBV12-3 or TRBV12-4; TRBD1 matches 7 bases. The CDR3 consists of 15 residues. V was pared by 3 bases and J by 5 bases, with 9 bases of the junction left unmatched.